A selection of T cell receptor beta chains follows, all from one sample in a study of chronic HIV infection and antiretroviral therapy. From the 5' RACE reads, TCRdb called clonotypes with MiXCR, one entry per CDR3 protein. The sample holds about 31,000 distinct CDR3 sequences, about 8.6% seen once. Sequenced: peripheral blood. The receptor source for this set is an adult who had HIV and had not received antiretroviral therapy, or was an uninfected healthy control (not recorded which). Each CDR3 is given with its conserved first and last residue. A D gene is named only where the DNA matches it firmly. Size values are once, few and many counts, or a class for expanded clones, and some rows have none.

V: TRBV5-5; J: TRBJ1-1; D: NA; size: many; CDR3: CASSLVVAGTEAFF; DNA: TGTGCCAGCAGCTTGGTCGTAGCTGGCACTGAAGCTTTCTTT
V: TRBV29-1; J: TRBJ1-1; D: NA; size: NA; CDR3: CSVARHLPSSTEAFF; DNA: TGCAGCGTGGCCCGACACCTCCCAAGCAGCACTGAAGCTTTCTTT
V: TRBV29-1; J: TRBJ1-2; D: NA; size: NA; CDR3: CSVEEEDRPHYGYTF; DNA: TGCAGCGTTGAAGAGGAAGACAGGCCTCACTATGGCTACACCTTC
V: TRBV6-6; J: TRBJ1-1; D: NA; size: NA; CDR3: CASSYPQNTEAFF; DNA: TGTGCCAGCAGTTACCCACAGAACACTGAAGCTTTCTTT
V: TRBV6-4; J: TRBJ2-7; D: NA; size: NA; CDR3: CATEQRVRCGRREYF; DNA: TGTGCCACCGAGCAAAGGGTCCGGTGTGGACGTCGGGAGTACTTC
V: TRBV7-9; J: TRBJ1-5; D: NA; size: many; CDR3: CASSYVVGIEDQPQHF; DNA: TGTGCCAGCAGTTACGTGGTAGGGATTGAGGATCAGCCCCAGCATTTT
V: TRBV6-5; J: TRBJ2-1; D: NA; size: NA; CDR3: CASSYSDIYNEQFF; DNA: TGTGCCAGCAGTTACTCGGACATCTACAATGAGCAGTTCTTC
V: TRBV20-1; J: TRBJ2-1; D: TRBD2; size: few; CDR3: CSARSFGAGGLDEQFF; DNA: TGCAGTGCTAGGAGCTTCGGCGCGGGAGGGTTGGATGAGCAGTTCTTC
V: TRBV4-2; J: TRBJ2-3; D: NA; size: NA; CDR3: CASSQAGGTDTQYF; DNA: TGTGCCAGCAGCCAAGCCGGGGGAACAGATACGCAGTATTTT
V: TRBV7-6; J: TRBJ2-7; D: NA; size: few; CDR3: CASSAFSGERSYEQYF; DNA: TGTGCCAGCAGCGCGTTTAGTGGCGAGCGCTCCTACGAGCAGTACTTC
V: TRBV18; J: TRBJ2-3; D: NA; size: medium-sized; CDR3: CASSPPADTQYF; DNA: TGTGCCAGCTCACCACCGGCAGATACGCAGTATTTT
V: TRBV20-1; J: TRBJ2-7; D: TRBD1; size: many; CDR3: CSARGGQGSTYEQYF; DNA: TGCAGTGCTAGGGGCGGACAGGGGAGTACCTACGAGCAGTACTTC
V: TRBV18; J: TRBJ1-5; D: NA; size: many; CDR3: CASSRGTSNQPQHF; DNA: TGTGCCAGCTCAAGAGGTACTAGCAATCAGCCCCAGCATTTT
V: TRBV10-3; J: TRBJ2-7; D: TRBD1; size: many; CDR3: CAISVPGGEQYF; DNA: TGTGCCATCAGTGTTCCAGGGGGCGAGCAGTACTTC
V: TRBV7-8; J: TRBJ1-4; D: NA; size: NA; CDR3: CASSVGPNEKLFF; DNA: TGTGCCAGCAGCGTCGGGCCTAATGAAAAACTGTTTTTT
V: TRBV24-1; J: TRBJ2-1; D: NA; size: many; CDR3: CATSPGREPNEQFF; DNA: TGTGCCACCAGTCCTGGGCGGGAACCCAATGAGCAGTTCTTC
V: TRBV10-3; J: TRBJ2-1; D: NA; size: many; CDR3: CAIVSGNEQFF; DNA: TGTGCCATCGTTTCGGGAAATGAGCAGTTCTTC
V: TRBV18; J: TRBJ2-3; D: NA; size: many; CDR3: CASSPTGDTQYF; DNA: TGTGCCAGCTCACCAACCGGAGATACGCAGTATTTT
V: TRBV15; J: TRBJ2-7; D: NA; size: few; CDR3: CATSTQGSDEQYF; DNA: TGTGCCACCAGCACCCAGGGGTCGGACGAGCAGTACTTC
V: TRBV2; J: TRBJ2-6; D: NA; size: many; CDR3: CASHTGGLANVLTF; DNA: TGTGCCAGCCACACAGGTGGCTTGGCCAACGTCCTGACTTTC
V: TRBV24-1; J: TRBJ2-1; D: TRBD1; size: many; CDR3: CATSRGQGADEQFF; DNA: TGTGCCACCAGCAGAGGACAGGGGGCCGATGAGCAGTTCTTC
V: TRBV5-1; J: TRBJ2-1; D: NA; size: few; CDR3: CASSHRRMSSYNEQFF; DNA: TGCGCCAGCAGCCACCGGAGAATGAGCTCCTACAATGAGCAGTTCTTC
V: TRBV11-1; J: TRBJ2-1; D: TRBD2; size: NA; CDR3: CASSLRRGGPDEQFF; DNA: TGTGCCAGCAGCTTAAGGCGGGGGGGCCCCGATGAGCAGTTCTTC
V: TRBV7-8; J: TRBJ2-7; D: TRBD2; size: many; CDR3: CASTLLAGGSYEQYF; DNA: TGTGCCAGCACCCTTCTCGCGGGGGGCTCCTACGAGCAGTACTTC
V: TRBV10-3; J: TRBJ1-6; D: NA; size: NA; CDR3: CAISEPDINSPLHF; DNA: TGTGCCATCAGTGAGCCTGACATCAATTCACCCCTCCACTTT
V: TRBV4-1; J: TRBJ2-7; D: NA; size: NA; CDR3: CASSQVSGEQYF; DNA: TGCGCCAGCAGCCAAGTCTCGGGGGAGCAGTACTTC
V: TRBV6-5; J: TRBJ2-5; D: NA; size: few; CDR3: CASSSQGRETQYF; DNA: TGTGCCAGCAGTTCACAGGGTCGGGAGACCCAGTACTTC
V: TRBV28; J: TRBJ1-2; D: NA; size: many; CDR3: CASSEGSLNYGYTF; DNA: TGTGCCAGCAGTGAGGGGTCCCTAAACTATGGCTACACCTTC
V: TRBV7-2; J: TRBJ2-7; D: NA; size: NA; CDR3: CASSLATGHHYEQYF; DNA: TGTGCCAGCAGCTTAGCGACGGGACATCACTACGAGCAGTACTTC